This T cell receptor (beta chain) stems from a study of T cells in Graves' hyperthyroidism and ophthalmopathy (dated by TCRdb to about 2019). For the wider study: Peripheral blood was sampled at the time of initial diagnosis, prior to any treatment. TCR V-J signatures able to tell the groups apart were searched for in a discovery cohort of 95 to 100 patients, of whom more than 40 had Graves' ophthalmopathy and about 60 had stable Graves' hyperthyroidism. An independent validation cohort of around 19 hyperthyroidism patients and roughly 16 patients who later progressed to ophthalmopathy tested prospective prediction of ophthalmopathy. The approximately 97 discovery patients were randomly divided into training and test sets at a 7:3 ratio. The study also compared thyroid tissue and blood T-cell repertoires from about six Graves' hyperthyroidism patients. After blood sampling, hyperthyroidism patients were treated with methimazole at a starting dose of 30 mg daily, and ophthalmopathy patients were treated with high-dose intravenous methylprednisolone. The paper reports TCR Vbeta CDR3 sequencing of 140 or so peripheral blood samples: some 44 ophthalmopathy, approximately 74 hyperthyroidism and 17 progressor patients. Points the paper makes about the study in general: Ophthalmopathy was separated from stable hyperthyroidism by a 13 V-J signature model, with approximately 85% sensitivity and roughly 81% specificity obtained in cross-validation and 80%/75% obtained in testing. Most expanded thyroid clonotypes (frequency above 0.001) were also found in blood, which suggests that blood repertoires may mirror thyroid immune responses. In validation, the model predicted progression to ophthalmopathy with 55% to 71% sensitivity and approximately 72% specificity, a median of approximately 6.7 months before onset. Sample size was not statistically predetermined, and investigators were not blinded to group allocation.

In this sample, this clonotype turned up many times. Its antigen has not been determined. It has no much larger one-base neighbor in the sample; base qualities were not kept. The TCR beta CDR3 regions were amplified from the RNA transcripts. The first round of RT-PCR for the TCR CDR3 was performed with the HTBI primer set and the Qiagen OneStep RT-PCR kit. The libraries were constructed in a second round of multiplex PCR and then size-selected and purified. Libraries were sequenced paired-end with 100 bp reads on an Illumina HiSeq2000. Processing in the source paper ran as follows. SOAPnuke was used to process the raw data, with reads discarded if the reads contained adapters or uncalled bases, had a mean Phred below 15, or lacked an exact constant-primer or identifier match. High-quality paired reads were merged using COPE v1.2.5, and each unique nucleotide sequence was defined as a clonotype. MiTCR v1.1 was used to align the clonotypes against IMGT TRBV, TRBD and TRBJ reference segments. Analysis was restricted to V-J combinations with a frequency above 0.0001, which covered just over 98% of repertoires. The TCS score was defined as F50 (clonal expansion) divided by E x V (chaos), with BLOSUM62-based TCRdist calculated between CDR3 peptides within each V-J. Welch's t-statistics and random forest reduced several hundred V-J features to 10 to 15, which were used in a naive Bayes classifier (R e1071). In-frame beta chains were kept once TCRdb had trimmed the public reads at Q25 with fastp and called clones with MiXCR. Rows merge per CDR3 protein into single entries with the most common DNA and genes. The V and J calls here are based on TCRdb, not the publication. Across this sample there are approximately 480,000 distinct CDR3 sequences, with roughly 20% seen only once. About 25% of the sample goes to the ten largest clones.

V is shortened by 0 bases, J by 2 bases, and the region joining them spans 7 bases. Taken from the germline V gene (reference sequence), the CDR1 and CDR2 loops are DFQATT and SNEGSKA. Including cysteine and phenylalanine, the CDR3 has 13 amino acids. Of all the DNA, just the CDR3 is kept, 39 bases in frame from base 1. A patient counted as having stable Graves' hyperthyroidism if no progression to ophthalmopathy occurred over 18 months of follow-up. Hyperthyroidism patients were newly diagnosed, had a disease duration of under 2 months, and were aged 18 to 65 years. The study excluded patients with uncontrolled infections, other autoimmune diseases, pregnancy or lactation. Clinical symptoms, serum thyroxine and TRAb, thyroid ultrasound, and orbital computed tomography formed the basis for the diagnoses. PBMCs were separated from around 9.1 ml of fresh peripheral blood using Ficoll-Paque density gradient centrifugation. Total RNA was extracted using Trizol reagent, and RNA quality was assessed on an Agilent 2100 Bioanalyzer.

The receptor was derived from a man between 18 and 35 years old with Graves' hyperthyroidism. In this chain, TRBV20-1 is recombined with TRBJ1-2; the D gene cannot be resolved reliably. What was sequenced was blood. In nucleotides, the sequence is TGCAGTGCTAGAGATGGAACCAACTATGGCTACACCTTC. It encodes CSARDGTNYGYTF.